The clone carrying this TCR beta chain was observed a handful of times. This sample was taken from a study of OX40 agonist ivuxolimab in advanced cancers. The wider study: Participants averaged approximately 65 years of age (range about 23 to 79) and were about 85% male.

Using immunoSEQ multiplex PCR, the repertoire was profiled, and TCRdb retains in-frame clones only, with some absent. This sample yields over 30,000 clones, of which roughly 82% are seen a single time; about 2% belongs to the top ten. Germline trimming cut 3 bases from V and 2 bases from J; bases unmatched to any gene: 8. CDR1 is ENHRY and CDR2 is SYGVKD in the germline V gene. The length of the CDR3 is 17 residues. This TCR was sampled from an adult with an advanced solid tumor such as melanoma, head and neck, liver or kidney cancer. Sequencing used CD4+ or CD8+ T cells sorted from blood, obtained in a trial of the OX40 agonist ivuxolimab. The chain uses TRBV10-3 and TRBJ2-4; TRBD2 matches 9 bases. CDR3 coding DNA: TGTGCCATCAGTGACGGGGGACTAGCTAGATCCAAAAACATTCAGTACTTC. It specifies CAISDGGLARSKNIQYF.